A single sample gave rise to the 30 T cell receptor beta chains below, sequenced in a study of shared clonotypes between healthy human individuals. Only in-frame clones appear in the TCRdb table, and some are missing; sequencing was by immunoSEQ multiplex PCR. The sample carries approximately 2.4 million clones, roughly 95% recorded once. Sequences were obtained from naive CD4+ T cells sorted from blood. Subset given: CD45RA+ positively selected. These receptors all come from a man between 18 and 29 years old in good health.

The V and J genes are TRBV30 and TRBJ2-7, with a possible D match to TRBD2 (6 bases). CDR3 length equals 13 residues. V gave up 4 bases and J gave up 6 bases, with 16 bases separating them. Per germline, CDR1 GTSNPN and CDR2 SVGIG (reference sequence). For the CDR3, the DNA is TGTGCCTGGATCCAACAGGTCGGGGGCGAGCAGTACTTC. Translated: CAWIQQVGGEQYF.

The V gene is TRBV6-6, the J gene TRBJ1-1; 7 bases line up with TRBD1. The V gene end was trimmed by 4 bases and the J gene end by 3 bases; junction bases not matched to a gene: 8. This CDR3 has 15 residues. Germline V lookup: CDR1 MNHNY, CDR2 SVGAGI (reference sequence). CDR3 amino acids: CASSFPGTEHTEAFF. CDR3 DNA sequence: TGTGCCAGCAGTTTCCCCGGGACAGAGCACACTGAAGCTTTCTTT.

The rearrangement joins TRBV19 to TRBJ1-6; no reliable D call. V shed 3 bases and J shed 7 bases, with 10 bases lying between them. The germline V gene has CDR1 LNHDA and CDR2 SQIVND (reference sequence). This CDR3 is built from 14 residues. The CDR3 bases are TGTGCCAGTAGTATTTCCGCCGTAAATTCACCCCTCCACTTT. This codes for CASSISAVNSPLHF. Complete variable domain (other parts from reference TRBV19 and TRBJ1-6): DGGITQSPKYLFRKEGQNVTLSCEQNLNHDAMYWYRQDPGQGLRLIYYSQIVNDFQKGDIAEGYSVSREKKESFPLTVTSAQKNPTAFYLCASSISAVNSPLHFGNGTRLTVT.

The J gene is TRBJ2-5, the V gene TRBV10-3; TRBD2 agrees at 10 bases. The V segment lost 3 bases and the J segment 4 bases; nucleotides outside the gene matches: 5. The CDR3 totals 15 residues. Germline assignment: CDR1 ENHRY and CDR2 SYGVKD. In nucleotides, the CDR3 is TGTGCCATCAGTGATCTAGCGGGGGTTCTAGAGACCCAGTACTTC. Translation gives CAISDLAGVLETQYF.

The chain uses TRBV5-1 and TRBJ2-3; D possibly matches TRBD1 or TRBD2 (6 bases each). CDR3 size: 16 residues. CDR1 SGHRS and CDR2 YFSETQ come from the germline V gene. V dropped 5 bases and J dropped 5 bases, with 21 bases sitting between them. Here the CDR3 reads CASRGGSGDYGDTQYF. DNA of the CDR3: TGCGCCAGCAGGGGGGGCAGCGGCGACTATGGAGATACGCAGTATTTT.

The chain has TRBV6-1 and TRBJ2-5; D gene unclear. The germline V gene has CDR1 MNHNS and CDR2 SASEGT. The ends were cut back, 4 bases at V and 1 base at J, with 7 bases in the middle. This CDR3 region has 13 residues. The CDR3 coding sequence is TGTGCCAGCAGTGGGAGCCTCCAAGAGACCCAGTACTTC. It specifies CASSGSLQETQYF.

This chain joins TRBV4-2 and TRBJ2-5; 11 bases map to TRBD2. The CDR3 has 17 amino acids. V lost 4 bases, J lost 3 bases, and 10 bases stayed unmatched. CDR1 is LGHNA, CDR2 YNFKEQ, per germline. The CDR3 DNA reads TGTGCCAGCAGCCCGAAAATAGCGGGGGGGACGGAAGAGACCCAGTACTTC. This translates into CASSPKIAGGTEETQYF.

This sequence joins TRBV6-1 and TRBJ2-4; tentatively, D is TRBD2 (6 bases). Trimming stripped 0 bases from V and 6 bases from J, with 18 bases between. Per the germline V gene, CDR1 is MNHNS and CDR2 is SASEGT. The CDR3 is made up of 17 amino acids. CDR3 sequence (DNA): TGTGCCAGCAGTGAAGCTGGGGGAGCGGGCTGGAGAAACATTCAGTACTTC. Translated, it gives CASSEAGGAGWRNIQYF.

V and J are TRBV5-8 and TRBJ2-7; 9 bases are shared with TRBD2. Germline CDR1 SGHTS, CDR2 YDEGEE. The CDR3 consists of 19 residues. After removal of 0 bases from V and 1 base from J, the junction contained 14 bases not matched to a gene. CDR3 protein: CASSLVRGYSAGGSYEQYF. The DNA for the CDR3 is TGTGCCAGCAGCTTGGTTCGGGGTTATTCAGCGGGAGGTTCCTACGAGCAGTACTTC.

CDR3: CASRSTGGGQPQHF. The CDR3 DNA follows: TGTGCCAGCAGGAGTACAGGTGGTGGTCAGCCCCAGCATTTT. The chain is built from TRBV6-6 and TRBJ1-5; maybe TRBD1 (5 bases). This CDR3 region has 14 residues. CDR1 and CDR2 from the germline V gene are MNHNY and SVGAGI (reference sequence). V was trimmed by 6 bases and J by 6 bases, leaving 15 bases between them.

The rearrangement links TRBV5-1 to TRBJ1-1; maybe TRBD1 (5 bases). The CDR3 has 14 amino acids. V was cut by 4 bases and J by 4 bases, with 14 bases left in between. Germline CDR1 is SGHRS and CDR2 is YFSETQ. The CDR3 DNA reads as TGCGCCAGCAGCCCGAGGACGGGGGGCACTGAAGCTTTCTTT. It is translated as CASSPRTGGTEAFF. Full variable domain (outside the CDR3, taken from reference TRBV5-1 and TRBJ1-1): KAGVTQTPRYLIKTRGQQVTLSCSPISGHRSVSWYQQTPGQGLQFLFEYFSETQRNKGNFPGRFSGRQFSNSRSEMNVSTLELGDSALYLCASSPRTGGTEAFFGQGTRLTVV.

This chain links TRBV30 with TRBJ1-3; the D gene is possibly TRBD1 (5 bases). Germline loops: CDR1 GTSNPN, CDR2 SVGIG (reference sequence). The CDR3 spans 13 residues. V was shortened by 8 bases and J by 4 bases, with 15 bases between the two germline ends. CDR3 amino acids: CAGGTASGNTIYF. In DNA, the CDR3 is TGTGCCGGCGGGACCGCGTCGGGAAACACCATATATTTT.

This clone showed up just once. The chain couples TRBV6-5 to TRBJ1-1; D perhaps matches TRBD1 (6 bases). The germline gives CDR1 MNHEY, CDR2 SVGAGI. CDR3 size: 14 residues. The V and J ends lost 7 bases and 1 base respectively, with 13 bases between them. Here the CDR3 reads CASTPQGKNTEAFF. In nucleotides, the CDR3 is TGTGCCAGCACCCCACAGGGAAAGAACACTGAAGCTTTCTTT.

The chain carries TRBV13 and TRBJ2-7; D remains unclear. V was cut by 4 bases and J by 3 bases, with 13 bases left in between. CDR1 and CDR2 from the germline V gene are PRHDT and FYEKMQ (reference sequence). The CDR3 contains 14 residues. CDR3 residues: CASSSRTDFYEQYF. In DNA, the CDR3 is TGTGCCAGCAGCTCAAGGACCGATTTCTACGAGCAGTACTTC.

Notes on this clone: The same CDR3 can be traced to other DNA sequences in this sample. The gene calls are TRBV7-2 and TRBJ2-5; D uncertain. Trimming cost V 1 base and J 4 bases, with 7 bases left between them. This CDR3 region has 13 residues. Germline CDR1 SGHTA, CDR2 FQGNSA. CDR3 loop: CASSLGLGETQYF. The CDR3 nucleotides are TGTGCCAGCAGCTTAGGATTGGGAGAGACCCAGTACTTC. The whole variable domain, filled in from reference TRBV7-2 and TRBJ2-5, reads GAGVSQSPSNKVTEKGKDVELRCDPISGHTALYWYRQSLGQGLEFLIYFQGNSAPDKSGLPSDRFSAERTGGSVSTLTIQRTQQEDSAVYLCASSLGLGETQYFGPGTRLLVL.

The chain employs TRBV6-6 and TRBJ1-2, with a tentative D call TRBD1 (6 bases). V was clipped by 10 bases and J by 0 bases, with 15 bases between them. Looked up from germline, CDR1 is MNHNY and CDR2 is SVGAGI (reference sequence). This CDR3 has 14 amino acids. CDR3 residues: CAILYDRTNYGYTF. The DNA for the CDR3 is TGTGCCATCCTTTACGACAGGACTAACTATGGCTACACCTTC.

Here the CDR3 reads CSVEGQGFYGYTF. CDR3 coding DNA: TGCAGCGTTGAAGGACAGGGATTTTATGGCTACACCTTC. The chain joins TRBV29-1 to TRBJ1-2; 7 nucleotides align to TRBD1. Trimming removed 1 base from V and 5 bases from J; junction bases left unmatched: 4. From germline, CDR1 is SQVTM and CDR2 ANQGSEA. The CDR3 runs to 13 residues.

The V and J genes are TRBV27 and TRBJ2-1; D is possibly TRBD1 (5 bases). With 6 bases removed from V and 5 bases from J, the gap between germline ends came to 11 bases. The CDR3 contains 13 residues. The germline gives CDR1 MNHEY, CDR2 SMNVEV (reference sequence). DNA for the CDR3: TGTGCCAGCAGCCGCCTGGGGCACAATGAGCAGTTCTTC. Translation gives CASSRLGHNEQFF.

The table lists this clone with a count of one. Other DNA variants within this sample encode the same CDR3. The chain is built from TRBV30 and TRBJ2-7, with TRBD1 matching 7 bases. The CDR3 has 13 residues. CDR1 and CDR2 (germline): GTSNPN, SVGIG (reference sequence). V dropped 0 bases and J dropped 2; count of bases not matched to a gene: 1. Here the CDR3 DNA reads TGTGCCTGGAGTGTAGGGGGCCCCTACGAGCAGTACTTC. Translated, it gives CAWSVGGPYEQYF. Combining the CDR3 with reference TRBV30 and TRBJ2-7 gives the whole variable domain SQTIHQWPATLVQPVGSPLSLECTVEGTSNPNLYWYRQAAGRGLQLLFYSVGIGQISSEVPQNLSASRPQDRQFILSSKKLLLSDSGFYLCAWSVGGPYEQYFGPGTRLTVT.

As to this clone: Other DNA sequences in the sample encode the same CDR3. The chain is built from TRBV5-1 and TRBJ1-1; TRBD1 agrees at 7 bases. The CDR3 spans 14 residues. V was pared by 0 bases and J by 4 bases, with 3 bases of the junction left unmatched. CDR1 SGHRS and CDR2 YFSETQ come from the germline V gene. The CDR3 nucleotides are TGCGCCAGCAGCTTGGCGCCAGGGGGCACTGAAGCTTTCTTT. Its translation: CASSLAPGGTEAFF.

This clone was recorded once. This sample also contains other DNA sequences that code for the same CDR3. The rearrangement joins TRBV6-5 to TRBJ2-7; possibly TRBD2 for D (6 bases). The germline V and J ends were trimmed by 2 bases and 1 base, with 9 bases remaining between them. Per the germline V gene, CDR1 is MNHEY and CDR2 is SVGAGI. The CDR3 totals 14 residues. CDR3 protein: CASSYVAGSYEQYF. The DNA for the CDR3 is TGTGCCAGCAGTTACGTCGCGGGGTCCTACGAGCAGTACTTC.

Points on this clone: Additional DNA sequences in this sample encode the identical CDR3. CDR3 in amino acids: CASSLAGSGYEQYF. In nucleotides, the CDR3 is TGCGCCAGCAGCTTGGCTGGGAGCGGCTACGAGCAGTACTTC. The chain joins TRBV5-1 to TRBJ2-7; D may be TRBD2 (5 bases). V lost 0 bases, J lost 3 bases, and 10 bases lay in between. This CDR3 is built from 14 residues. The germline CDR1 and CDR2 sequences are SGHRS and YFSETQ.

Written as DNA, the CDR3 is TGCGCCAGCAGCCAGGAATATTCCGGGACAGGGTTTGGAAACACCATATATTTT. Protein product: CASSQEYSGTGFGNTIYF. This sequence joins TRBV4-1 and TRBJ1-3; 9 bases fit TRBD1. CDR3 length: 18 amino acids. With 3 bases clipped from V and 3 bases from J, the junction kept 12 bases outside the gene matches. In germline, CDR1 is MGHRA, CDR2 YSYEKL.

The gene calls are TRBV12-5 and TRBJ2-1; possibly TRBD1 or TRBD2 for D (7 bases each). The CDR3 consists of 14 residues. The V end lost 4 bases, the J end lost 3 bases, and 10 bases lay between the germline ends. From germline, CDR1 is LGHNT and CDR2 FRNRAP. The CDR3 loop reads CASGSGGDYNEQFF. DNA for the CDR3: TGTGCTAGTGGTTCAGGGGGGGACTACAATGAGCAGTTCTTC.

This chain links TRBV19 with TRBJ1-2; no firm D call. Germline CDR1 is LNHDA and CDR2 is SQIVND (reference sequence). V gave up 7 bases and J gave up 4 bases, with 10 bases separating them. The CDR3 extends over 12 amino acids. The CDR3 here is CASKAAAYGYTF. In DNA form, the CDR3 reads TGTGCCAGTAAAGCAGCTGCCTATGGCTACACCTTC.

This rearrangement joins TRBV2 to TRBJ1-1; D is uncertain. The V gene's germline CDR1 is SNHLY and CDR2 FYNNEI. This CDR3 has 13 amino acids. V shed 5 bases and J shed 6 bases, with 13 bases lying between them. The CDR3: CASSISGYAEAFF. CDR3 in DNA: TGTGCCAGCAGTATCTCGGGTTACGCTGAAGCTTTCTTT.

The CDR3 DNA reads as TGTGCCAGCAGCTCTGGGGACAGGGCGGGTACTTTCCAAGAGACCCAGTACTTC. It is translated as CASSSGDRAGTFQETQYF. The genes are TRBV11-2 and TRBJ2-5; 9 bases are shared with TRBD1. Unmatched junction bases numbered 13, after V lost 4 bases and J lost 1 base. Per germline, CDR1 SGHAT and CDR2 FQNNGV. The CDR3 is 18 amino acids.

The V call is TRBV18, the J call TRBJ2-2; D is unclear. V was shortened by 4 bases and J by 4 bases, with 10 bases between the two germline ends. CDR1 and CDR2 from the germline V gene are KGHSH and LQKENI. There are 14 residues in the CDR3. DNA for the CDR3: TGTGCCAGCTCACTGCAGAGTGGCACCGGGGAGCTGTTTTTT. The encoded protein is CASSLQSGTGELFF.

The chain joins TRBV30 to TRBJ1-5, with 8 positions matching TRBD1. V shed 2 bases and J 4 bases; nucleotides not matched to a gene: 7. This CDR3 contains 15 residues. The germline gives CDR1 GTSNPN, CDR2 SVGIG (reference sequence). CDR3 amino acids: CAWSPDRGLNQPQHF. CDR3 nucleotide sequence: TGTGCCTGGAGTCCAGACAGGGGATTAAATCAGCCCCAGCATTTT.

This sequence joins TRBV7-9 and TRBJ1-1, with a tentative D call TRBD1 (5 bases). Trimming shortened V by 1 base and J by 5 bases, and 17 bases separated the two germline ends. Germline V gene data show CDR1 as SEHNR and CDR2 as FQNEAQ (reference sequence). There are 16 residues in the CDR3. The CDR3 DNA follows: TGTGCCAGCAGCTTAGGTTCGTCGGGTGGGGGTACTGAAGCTTTCTTT. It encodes CASSLGSSGGGTEAFF.